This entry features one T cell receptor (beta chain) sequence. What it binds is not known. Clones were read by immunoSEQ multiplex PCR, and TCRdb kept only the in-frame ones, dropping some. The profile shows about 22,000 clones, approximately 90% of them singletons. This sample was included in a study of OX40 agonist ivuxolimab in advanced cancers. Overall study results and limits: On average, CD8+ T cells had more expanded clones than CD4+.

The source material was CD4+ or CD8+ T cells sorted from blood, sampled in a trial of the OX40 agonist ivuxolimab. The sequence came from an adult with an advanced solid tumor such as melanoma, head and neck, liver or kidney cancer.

DNA for the CDR3: TGTGCCACCAGCAACCGGGACAGGGGGGCAAATGAGCAGTTCTTC. The encoded protein is CATSNRDRGANEQFF. The chain uses TRBV15 and TRBJ2-1; 11 positions match TRBD1. V was clipped by 4 bases and J by 7 bases; unmatched bases: 6. Germline V gene sequence: CDR1 LNHNV, CDR2 YYDKDF (reference sequence). The CDR3 sequence is 15 residues long.